The TCR beta chain described here comes from a study of graft-versus-host responses after intestinal transplantation. Regarding this clone: The antigen is not known.

With V trimmed by 4 bases and J by 13 bases, 2 bases remained unmatched. This CDR3 has 11 residues. CDR1 and CDR2 (germline): MDHEN, SYDVKM. Regarding the study as a whole: Detection of GvH clones occurred in recipient marrow, and some had their first appearance in ileum or blood.

Sequencing used immunoSEQ multiplex PCR; TCRdb keeps in-frame clones, though not all of them. The sample contains about 130,000 clones, 80% to 95% of which appear only once. The clonotype was recovered from a human donor who received an intestinal transplant. Sequences were derived from unstimulated CD4+ T cells sorted from spleen or lymph node cells, sampled before intestinal transplant. V gene TRBV28 combines with J gene TRBJ2-1; 9 positions agree with TRBD2. The CDR3: CASSSGLAQFF. The CDR3 bases are TGTGCCAGCAGTTCGGGACTAGCTCAGTTCTTC.